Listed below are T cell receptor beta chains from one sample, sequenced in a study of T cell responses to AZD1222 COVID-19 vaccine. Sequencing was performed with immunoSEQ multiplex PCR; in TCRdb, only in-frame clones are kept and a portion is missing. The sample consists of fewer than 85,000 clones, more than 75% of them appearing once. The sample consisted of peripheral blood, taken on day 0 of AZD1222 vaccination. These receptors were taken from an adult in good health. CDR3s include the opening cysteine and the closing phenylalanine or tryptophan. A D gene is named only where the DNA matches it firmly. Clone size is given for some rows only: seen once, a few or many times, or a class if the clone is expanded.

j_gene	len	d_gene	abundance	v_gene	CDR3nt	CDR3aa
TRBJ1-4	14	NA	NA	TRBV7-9	TGTGCCAGCAGCCCAGGGCCTGCTAATGAAAAACTGTTTTTT	CASSPGPANEKLFF
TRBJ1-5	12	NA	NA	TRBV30	TGTGCCTTGCAGGAATCCGATCAGCCCCAGCATTTT	CALQESDQPQHF
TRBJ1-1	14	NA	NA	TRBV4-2	TGTGCCAGCAGCCAAGTTCCCGGGACCAATGAAGCTTTCTTT	CASSQVPGTNEAFF
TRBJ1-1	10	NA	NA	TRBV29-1	TGCAGCGTTGTTGGCACTGAAGCTTTCTTT	CSVVGTEAFF
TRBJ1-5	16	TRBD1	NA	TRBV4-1	TGCGCCAGCAGCCAAGAGGGACAGGGTGTCAATCAGCCCCAGCATTTT	CASSQEGQGVNQPQHF
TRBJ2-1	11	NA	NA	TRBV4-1	TGCGCCAGCGTGAATTACAATGAGCAGTTCTTC	CASVNYNEQFF
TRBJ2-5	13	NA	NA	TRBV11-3	TGTGCCAGCAGTAAACAGAACCAAGAGACCCAGTACTTC	CASSKQNQETQYF
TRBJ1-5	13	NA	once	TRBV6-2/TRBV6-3	TGTGCCAGCAGTTACTCGTGGGGGGTTGCCCAGCATTTT	CASSYSWGVAQHF
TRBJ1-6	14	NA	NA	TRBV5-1	TGCGCCAGCAGCTTGATGCAGGAAAATTCACCCCTCCACTTT	CASSLMQENSPLHF
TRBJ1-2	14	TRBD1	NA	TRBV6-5	TGTGCCAGCAGTTCCGCCGGGACAGTTTATGGCTACACCTTC	CASSSAGTVYGYTF
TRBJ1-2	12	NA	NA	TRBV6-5	TGTGCCGTAATCCGGGCGGGTGGTGGCTACACCTTC	CAVIRAGGGYTF
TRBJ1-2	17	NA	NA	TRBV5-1	TGCGCCAGCAGCTTGGAGCCTTCCAGGGGCTGGGTCTATGGCTACACCTTC	CASSLEPSRGWVYGYTF
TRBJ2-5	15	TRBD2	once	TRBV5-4	TGTGCCAGCAGCTCCGGGACTAGCGGGAGGGAGACCCAGTACTTC	CASSSGTSGRETQYF
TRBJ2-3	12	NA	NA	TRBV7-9	TGTGCCAGCAGCAAACAAGAGGGTACGCAGTATTTT	CASSKQEGTQYF
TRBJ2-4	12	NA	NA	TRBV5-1	TGCGCCAGCAGCTTGAGGGGCGACATTCAGTACTTC	CASSLRGDIQYF
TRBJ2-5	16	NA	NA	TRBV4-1	TGCGCCAGCAGCCAAGATTTGGCGGCCCCCCAAGAGACCCAGTACTTC	CASSQDLAAPQETQYF
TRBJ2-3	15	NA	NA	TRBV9	TGTGCCAGCAGCGCCCAGACAGCTAGCACAGATACGCAGTATTTT	CASSAQTASTDTQYF
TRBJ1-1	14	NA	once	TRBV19	TGTGCCAGTACCCTAGGGGTCGCGAACACTGAAGCTTTCTTT	CASTLGVANTEAFF